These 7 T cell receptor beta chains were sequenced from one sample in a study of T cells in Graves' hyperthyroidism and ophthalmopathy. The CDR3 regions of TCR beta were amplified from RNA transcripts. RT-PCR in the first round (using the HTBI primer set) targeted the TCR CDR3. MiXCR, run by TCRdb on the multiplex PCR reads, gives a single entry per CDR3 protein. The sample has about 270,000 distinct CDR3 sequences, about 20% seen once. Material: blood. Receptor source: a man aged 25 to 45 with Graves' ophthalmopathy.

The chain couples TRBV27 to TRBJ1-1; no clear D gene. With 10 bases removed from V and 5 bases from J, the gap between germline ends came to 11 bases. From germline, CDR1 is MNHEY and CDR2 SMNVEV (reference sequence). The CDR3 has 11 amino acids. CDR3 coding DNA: TGTGCCACAGTGTGGGGAACTGAAGCTTTCTTT. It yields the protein CATVWGTEAFF.

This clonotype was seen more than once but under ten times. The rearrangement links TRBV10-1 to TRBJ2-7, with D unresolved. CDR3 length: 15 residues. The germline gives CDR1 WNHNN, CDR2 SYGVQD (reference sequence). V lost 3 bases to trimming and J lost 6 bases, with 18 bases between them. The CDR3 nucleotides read TGCGCCAGCAGTGAAAGGACGGCCCCGGATGGCGAGCAGTACTTC. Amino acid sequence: CASSERTAPDGEQYF.

CDR3 in DNA: TGTGCCACCCACAGAGGGGACAATGAGCAGTTCTTC. Protein product: CATHRGDNEQFF. The rearrangement uses TRBV28 and TRBJ2-1; TRBD1 or TRBD2 may be the D gene (5 bases each). CDR3 length: 12 residues. Germline V gene sequence: CDR1 MDHEN, CDR2 SYDVKM. V was trimmed by 10 bases and J by 5 bases, leaving 12 bases between them.

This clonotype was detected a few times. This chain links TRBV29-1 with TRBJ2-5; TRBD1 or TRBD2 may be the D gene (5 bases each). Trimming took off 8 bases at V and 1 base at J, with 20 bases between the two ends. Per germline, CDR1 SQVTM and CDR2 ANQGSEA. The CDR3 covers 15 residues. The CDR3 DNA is TGCAGCATCCAGAGGGGCTTCACCGCCCAAGAGACCCAGTACTTC. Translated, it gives CSIQRGFTAQETQYF.

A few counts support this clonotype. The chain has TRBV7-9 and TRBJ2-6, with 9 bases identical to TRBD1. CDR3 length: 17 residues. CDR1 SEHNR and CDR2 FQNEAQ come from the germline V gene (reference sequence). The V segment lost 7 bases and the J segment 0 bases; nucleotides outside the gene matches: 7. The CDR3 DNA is TGTGCCAGCATCCCGGGACAGGGACTCTCTGGGGCCAACGTCCTGACTTTC. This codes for CASIPGQGLSGANVLTF.

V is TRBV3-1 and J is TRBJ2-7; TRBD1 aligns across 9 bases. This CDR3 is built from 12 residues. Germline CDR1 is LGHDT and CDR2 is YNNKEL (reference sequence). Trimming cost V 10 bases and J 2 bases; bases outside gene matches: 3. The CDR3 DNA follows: TGTGCCACCAGGGACAGGGCCTACGAGCAGTACTTC. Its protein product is CATRDRAYEQYF.

For the CDR3, the DNA is TGTGCCAGCAGCCCGATACTAGCTGAATACAATGAGCAGTTCTTC. The encoded protein is CASSPILAEYNEQFF. The genes are TRBV5-6 and TRBJ2-1; the D gene is possibly TRBD2 (6 bases). Trimming left V 4 bases short and J 4 bases short, with 15 bases between. From germline, CDR1 is SGHDT and CDR2 YYEEEE. The CDR3 is 15 residues long.